This T cell receptor beta chain was found in a study of beta chain features in type 1 diabetes. Study observations and caveats: Naive, central memory and Treg TCRB repertoires appeared more alike in patients than in healthy donors.

Reverse transcribing all isolated RNA meant expressed TCRB transcripts were sequenced. Libraries were prepared by immunoSEQ multiplex PCR; TCRdb keeps only in-frame clonotypes and omits some of them. The sample has around 280,000 clones; 8% are singletons. Turning to this clone: Its specificity is unknown.

The material sequenced was central memory CD4+ T cells from blood. The sequence was collected from a woman aged 18-29 years in good health.

In DNA, the CDR3 is TGTGCCAGCAGCGTCGGGACAGCGAGCTCCTATAATTCACCCCTCCACTTT. It translates to CASSVGTASSYNSPLHF. The chain employs TRBV7-6 and TRBJ1-6; 7 bases align to TRBD1. The CDR3 is 17 residues long. The germline gives CDR1 SGHVS, CDR2 FNYEAQ. Trimming cost V 5 bases and J 0 bases; bases outside gene matches: 7.